A single sample is the source of the 20 T cell receptor beta chains below, sequenced in a study of shared clonotypes between healthy human individuals. Sequencing was performed with immunoSEQ multiplex PCR; in TCRdb, only in-frame clones are kept and a portion is missing. The table records about 1,500,000 clones, 95% to 97% of them present only once. Sequenced: naive CD4+ T cells sorted from blood. As for subset: CD45RA+ positively selected. The receptors originated from a man aged 25-45 years in good health.

The V and J genes are TRBV28 and TRBJ1-2, with 10 bases aligning to TRBD1. Trimming removed 10 bases from V and 4 bases from J; junction bases left unmatched: 18. CDR3 length: 17 residues. Germline V gene data show CDR1 as MDHEN and CDR2 as SYDVKM. Here the CDR3 reads CAIPERDRGPRSYGYTF. The CDR3 DNA follows: TGTGCCATTCCGGAGCGGGACAGGGGTCCTAGGTCCTATGGCTACACCTTC.

The rearrangement uses TRBV28 and TRBJ1-3; D may be TRBD1 (5 bases). This CDR3 spans 15 amino acids. The germline CDR1 and CDR2 sequences are MDHEN and SYDVKM. With 5 bases removed from V and 0 bases from J, the gap between germline ends came to 11 bases. CDR3 protein: CASSQGGGSGNTIYF. Written as DNA, the CDR3 is TGTGCCAGCAGTCAAGGCGGGGGCTCTGGAAACACCATATATTTT.

J is TRBJ1-2 and V is TRBV6-5; D is uncertain. CDR1 is MNHEY and CDR2 is SVGAGI in the germline V gene. V gave up 2 bases and J gave up 8 bases, with 15 bases separating them. The CDR3 loop spans 14 amino acids. CDR3 loop: CASSYVRGGGGYTF. For the CDR3, the DNA is TGTGCCAGCAGTTACGTTCGGGGAGGAGGCGGCTACACCTTC.

CDR3 bases: TGTGCCAGCAGCTTGGGCGGGGCCACCGGGGAGCTGTTTTTT. The encoded protein is CASSLGGATGELFF. V and J are TRBV7-7 and TRBJ2-2, with D tentatively TRBD2 (6 bases). V was shortened by 3 bases and J by 4 bases, with 9 bases between the two germline ends. The germline V gene has CDR1 SSHAT and CDR2 FNYEAQ (reference sequence). The CDR3 loop spans 14 amino acids.

This clone was picked up a small number of times. Other DNA sequences in this sample translate to the same CDR3. This chain uses TRBV18 with TRBJ2-1; 15 bases match TRBD2. This CDR3 comprises 15 residues. The V and J ends lost 3 bases and 6 bases, in that order; junction bases with no gene match: 0. Germline CDR1 reads KGHSH; CDR2 reads LQKENI. The CDR3 spells CASSPGLAGGNEQFF. The CDR3 bases are TGTGCCAGCTCACCGGGACTAGCGGGAGGCAATGAGCAGTTCTTC.

This chain uses TRBV9 with TRBJ2-3; the D gene could be TRBD1 or TRBD2 (7 bases each). The CDR3 loop spans 15 amino acids. V was trimmed by 4 bases and J by 5 bases, leaving 17 bases between them. Germline V lookup: CDR1 SGDLS, CDR2 YYNGEE. Here the CDR3 reads CASSPQGGPEDTQYF. CDR3 bases: TGTGCCAGCAGCCCCCAGGGGGGGCCCGAAGATACGCAGTATTTT.

This chain joins TRBV27 and TRBJ2-5, with 13 bases identical to TRBD2. The CDR3 totals 18 residues. The ends lost 2 bases at V and 2 bases at J; junction bases unmatched: 8. The germline V gene has CDR1 MNHEY and CDR2 SMNVEV (reference sequence). Here the CDR3 reads CASSLRGTSGNKQETQYF. The CDR3 DNA follows: TGTGCCAGCAGTTTACGAGGGACTAGCGGGAATAAGCAAGAGACCCAGTACTTC.

This chain links TRBV4-1 with TRBJ2-4; D ambiguous. The CDR3 has 15 amino acids. V lost 1 base and J 5 bases, leaving 12 bases between the germline ends. The germline V gene has CDR1 MGHRA and CDR2 YSYEKL. The CDR3, as DNA: TGCGCCAGCAGCCAAGGGCTCTCGATAGAAAACATTCAGTACTTC. It yields the protein CASSQGLSIENIQYF.

The chain has TRBV9 and TRBJ2-3; D is uncertain. The CDR3 has 16 residues. V was pared by 3 bases and J by 0 bases, with 14 bases between. The germline V gene encodes CDR1 SGDLS and CDR2 YYNGEE. The CDR3 nucleotides read TGTGCCAGCAGCGATGACCGATTAACTAGCACAGATACGCAGTATTTT. Amino acids: CASSDDRLTSTDTQYF.

The chain is built from TRBV28 and TRBJ2-7, with 9 bases that match TRBD1. V shed 4 bases, J shed 4 bases, and the junction held 8 bases outside the gene matches. Looked up from germline, CDR1 is MDHEN and CDR2 is SYDVKM. The CDR3 spans 15 residues. The CDR3 reads CASSSTGTGRYEQYF. The CDR3 nucleotides read TGTGCCAGCAGTTCAACCGGGACAGGGAGATACGAGCAGTACTTC.

The V gene is TRBV5-1, the J gene TRBJ1-3; D gene unclear. CDR3 length: 16 amino acids. Germline V CDR1 and CDR2: SGHRS, YFSETQ. Trimming stripped 0 bases from V and 0 bases from J, with 10 bases between. DNA for the CDR3: TGCGCCAGCAGCTTGGACGGCGGGCCCTCTGGAAACACCATATATTTT. Translating gives CASSLDGGPSGNTIYF.

This chain connects TRBV27 to TRBJ2-7, with 8 bases that match TRBD1. Germline trimming cut 5 bases from V and 3 bases from J; bases unmatched to any gene: 9. This CDR3 has 15 amino acids. Germline V gene data show CDR1 as MNHEY and CDR2 as SMNVEV (reference sequence). CDR3 loop: CASSRADRGYYEQYF. CDR3 in DNA: TGTGCCAGCAGTCGAGCCGACAGGGGATACTACGAGCAGTACTTC.

The chain couples TRBV6-6 to TRBJ1-1, with a possible D match to TRBD1 (5 bases). Between the trimmed V and J ends, which lost 6 bases and 1 base, there was a span of 12 bases. The V gene's germline CDR1 is MNHNY and CDR2 SVGAGI (reference sequence). This CDR3 contains 14 residues. CDR3 nucleotide sequence: TGTGCCAGCAGCCTACTCCAGGGGAACACTGAAGCTTTCTTT. It codes for CASSLLQGNTEAFF.

This chain links TRBV4-3 with TRBJ2-3, with D unresolved. The CDR3 sequence is 16 residues long. The ends were cut back, 0 bases at V and 2 bases at J, with 12 bases in the middle. Looked up from germline, CDR1 is LGHNA and CDR2 is YSLEER. This CDR3 reads CASSQDWLQHTDTQYF. The DNA for the CDR3 is TGCGCCAGCAGCCAAGATTGGCTACAACACACAGATACGCAGTATTTT.

The chain couples TRBV15 to TRBJ1-5; D call uncertain. The CDR3 runs 16 residues. The germline gives CDR1 LNHNV, CDR2 YYDKDF (reference sequence). The ends were cut back, 0 bases at V and 4 bases at J, with 13 bases in the middle. CDR3 nucleotide sequence: TGTGCCACCAGCAGAGAGGGCATTGGGGAAAATCAGCCCCAGCATTTT. As protein: CATSREGIGENQPQHF.

This clone was detected once. The chain carries TRBV10-3 and TRBJ2-5, with 8 bases that match TRBD2. This CDR3 has 16 amino acids. Germline CDR1 and CDR2: ENHRY and SYGVKD. V trimming: 8 bases; J trimming: 2 bases; junction bases outside the gene matches: 13. The CDR3 is CAIGRGGRMSQETQYF. In DNA, the CDR3 is TGTGCCATCGGACGGGGCGGGAGGATGTCGCAAGAGACCCAGTACTTC.

About this clone itself: Different DNA sequences within this sample yield the same CDR3. The gene calls are TRBV5-1 and TRBJ2-3, with a weak D call TRBD1 (5 bases). Germline V gene data show CDR1 as SGHRS and CDR2 as YFSETQ. The CDR3 is 15 amino acids. With 1 base removed from V and 0 bases from J, the gap between germline ends came to 9 bases. Here the CDR3 reads CASSLSGISTDTQYF. In DNA form, the CDR3 reads TGCGCCAGCAGCTTGTCAGGGATTAGCACAGATACGCAGTATTTT.

This clone was seen only a few times. Additional DNA sequences in this sample encode the identical CDR3. The chain couples TRBV10-1 to TRBJ1-5; D not resolved. CDR3 length equals 13 residues. Trimming took 0 bases from V and 4 from J, leaving 4 bases between them. From germline, CDR1 is WNHNN and CDR2 SYGVQD (reference sequence). CDR3 sequence: CASSESGNQPQHF. The CDR3 DNA follows: TGCGCCAGCAGTGAGTCGGGGAATCAGCCCCAGCATTTT.

CDR3 bases: TGTGCCAGCAGCACCAGACTAGCGGGAGCGGATACGCAGTATTTT. Translating it yields CASSTRLAGADTQYF. The genes are TRBV7-2 and TRBJ2-3; TRBD2 matches 12 bases. The V segment lost 5 bases and the J segment 6 bases; nucleotides outside the gene matches: 6. The CDR3 runs to 15 residues. Germline loops: CDR1 SGHTA, CDR2 FQGNSA.

The V call is TRBV5-5, the J call TRBJ2-7; D gene ambiguous. V dropped 0 bases and J dropped 0 bases, with 7 bases sitting between them. Germline CDR1 and CDR2: SGHKS and YYEKEE (reference sequence). The length of the CDR3 is 14 residues. CDR3 sequence (DNA): TGTGCCAGCAGCTTGGTTGGGAACTCCTACGAGCAGTACTTC. Translation gives CASSLVGNSYEQYF. Full variable domain (rest looked up from reference TRBV5-5 and TRBJ2-7): DAGVTQSPTHLIKTRGQQVTLRCSPISGHKSVSWYQQVLGQGPQFIFQYYEKEERGRGNFPDRFSARQFPNYSSELNVNALLLGDSALYLCASSLVGNSYEQYFGPGTRLTVT.